Listed below are T cell receptor beta chains from one sample, sequenced in a study of T cells in Graves' hyperthyroidism and ophthalmopathy. From the multiplex PCR reads, TCRdb called clonotypes with MiXCR, one entry per CDR3 protein. The table has roughly 150,000 distinct CDR3 sequences, 9.4% seen once. The sequencing input was blood. Every receptor here comes from a woman under 30 with Graves' hyperthyroidism that later progressed to Graves' ophthalmopathy. CDR3s include the opening cysteine and the closing phenylalanine or tryptophan. Fields, in order: D gene, clone size, J gene, V gene, CDR3 DNA, CDR3 protein. D genes are given only for firm matches. Some rows mark clone size as missing; the rest say once, few, many or name a class of expanded clone.

-,-,TRBJ1-2,TRBV16,TGTGCCAGCAGTCGGCAAGTCTATGGCTACACCTTC,CASSRQVYGYTF
-,-,TRBJ2-2,TRBV30,TGTGCCTGGAGTGTACTTTTTTACGGGGAGCTGTTTTTT,CAWSVLFYGELFF
TRBD1,many,TRBJ1-5,TRBV7-8,TGTGCCAGCAGCCGAGCGGGACAGGGGGCGAGGGCGGGTCAGCCCCAGCATTTT,CASSRAGQGARAGQPQHF
TRBD2,many,TRBJ2-3,TRBV3-1,TGTGCCAGCAGCCAAGTAGCGGGGACAGATACGCAGTATTTT,CASSQVAGTDTQYF
TRBD1,many,TRBJ1-6,TRBV30,TGTGCCTGGAGTCGTTCACAGGGGGGAAATTCACCCCTCCACTTT,CAWSRSQGGNSPLHF
-,many,TRBJ2-7,TRBV11-2,TGTGCCAGCAGCTTAGATCAGGGCCCCTACGAGCAGTACTTC,CASSLDQGPYEQYF
-,many,TRBJ1-1,TRBV30,TGTGCCTGGAGTGTATTTCATCTGGAGAACGAAGCTTTCTTT,CAWSVFHLENEAFF
-,many,TRBJ2-7,TRBV6-1,TGTGCCAGCAGTACGGGTCTGAACTACGAGCAGTACTTC,CASSTGLNYEQYF
-,many,TRBJ2-5,TRBV7-9,TGTGCCAGCAGCACACCACGGGGGAAGGCAGAGACCCAGTACTTC,CASSTPRGKAETQYF
-,many,TRBJ1-1,TRBV19,TGTGCCAGTAAGCTGGCCGGCACTGAAGCTTTCTTT,CASKLAGTEAFF
-,many,TRBJ1-2,TRBV12-3/TRBV12-4,TGTGCCAGCAGTCCTCCCCAGGGGAGTAACTATGGCTACACCTTC,CASSPPQGSNYGYTF
TRBD1,many,TRBJ2-2,TRBV5-1,TGCGCCAGCAGGGGGGACGGACAGGCCGGGGAGCTGTTTTTT,CASRGDGQAGELFF
-,many,TRBJ2-1,TRBV19,TGTGCCAGTAGTATAGGGTCGGGACTTTATAGCTCCTACAATGAGCAGTTCTTC,CASSIGSGLYSSYNEQFF
TRBD1,many,TRBJ1-1,TRBV5-1,TGCGCCAGCAGCTCCGGGACAGCGCTTCTGAACACTGAAGCTTTCTTT,CASSSGTALLNTEAFF
-,many,TRBJ1-1,TRBV20-1,TGCAGTGCGACAGTTAACACTGAAGCTTTCTTT,CSATVNTEAFF
TRBD2,many,TRBJ2-5,TRBV7-2,TGTGCCAGCAGCATACTAATGCGGGGGACCCAAGAGACCCAGTACTTC,CASSILMRGTQETQYF
-,-,TRBJ2-3,TRBV7-6,TGTGCCAGCAGCTTAGAGCCGGCGGGGGCCACAGATACGCAGTATTTT,CASSLEPAGATDTQYF
-,many,TRBJ1-1,TRBV20-1,TGCAGTGCTAGAGCAGGAAACACTGAAGCTTTCTTT,CSARAGNTEAFF
-,-,TRBJ2-2,TRBV6-1,TGTGCCAGCAGTACCCTACAAACTAACGGGGAGCTGTTTTTT,CASSTLQTNGELFF
-,many,TRBJ2-1,TRBV7-2,TGTGCCAGCAGCTTGGTCTCACCAGGGGCGTTCTTC,CASSLVSPGAFF
TRBD2,-,TRBJ2-1,TRBV6-1,TGTGCCAGCACGGGGGGACTAGCGGGATACAATGAGCAGTTCTTC,CASTGGLAGYNEQFF
-,many,TRBJ1-1,TRBV3-1,TGTGCCAGCAGCCAAGATCCCAGCACTGAAGCTTTCTTT,CASSQDPSTEAFF
TRBD1,many,TRBJ1-1,TRBV27,TGTGCCAGCAGTCGCAGGGGGCTGACTGAAGCTTTCTTT,CASSRRGLTEAFF
-,-,TRBJ1-3,TRBV7-6,TGTGCCAGCTCCCAGGTGGGCTCTGGAAACACCATATATTTT,CASSQVGSGNTIYF
-,many,TRBJ2-2,TRBV6-1,TGTGCCAGCAGTCCGCGCCCGGCCACCGGGGAGCTGTTTTTT,CASSPRPATGELFF
TRBD1,many,TRBJ2-4,TRBV18,TGTGCCACCACAACAGGGGTTGACATTCAGTACTTC,CATTTGVDIQYF
TRBD2,-,TRBJ2-3,TRBV20-1,TGCAGTGCTACTACTAGCGGACGTACAGATACGCAGTATTTT,CSATTSGRTDTQYF
-,few,TRBJ1-2,TRBV7-9,TGTGCCAGCAGCTTAGGGGGGGCTCGGGCTAACTATGGCTACACCTTC,CASSLGGARANYGYTF
TRBD1,many,TRBJ1-6,TRBV30,TGTGCCGCCCGGGACAGGGGGAATTCACCCCTCCACTTT,CAARDRGNSPLHF
TRBD2,-,TRBJ2-5,TRBV30,TGTGCCTGGAGTGTACGGGGGGGGACCCAGTACTTC,CAWSVRGGTQYF
-,many,TRBJ1-1,TRBV3-1,TGTGCCAGCAGCCAAGGGGGGGCGTGGACTGAAGCTTTCTTT,CASSQGGAWTEAFF
TRBD1,many,TRBJ2-2,TRBV3-1,TGTGCCAGCAGCCAAGGTTTCGGGACAGGGACCGGGGAGCTGTTTTTT,CASSQGFGTGTGELFF
-,many,TRBJ1-1,TRBV11-2,TGTGCCAGCAGCTTTGTTGTCGGTGAAGCTTTCTTT,CASSFVVGEAFF
TRBD2,few,TRBJ2-1,TRBV5-1,TGCGCCAGCAGCTGGCACCTCCGCAATCTAGCGGCGGGCTACAATGAGCAGTTCTTC,CASSWHLRNLAAGYNEQFF
TRBD1,many,TRBJ2-7,TRBV20-1,TGCAGTGTACGGGGACAGGGCACCTACGAGCAGTACTTC,CSVRGQGTYEQYF
-,-,TRBJ2-3,TRBV25-1,TGTGCCAGCAGTCGGGGAGGAGATCCCACAGATACGCAGTATTTT,CASSRGGDPTDTQYF
-,many,TRBJ1-4,TRBV6-1,TGTGCCAGCAGTGAAAGAGTGGATGGCGATGAAAAACTGTTTTTT,CASSERVDGDEKLFF
-,many,TRBJ1-5,TRBV20-1,TGCAGTGCCAATACAGAATATAGCAATCAGCCCCAGCATTTT,CSANTEYSNQPQHF
TRBD2,-,TRBJ2-3,TRBV7-9,TGTGCCAGCAGCCTATCCGGACTAGCGGGTCCAACCGACCTCACAGATACGCAGTATTTT,CASSLSGLAGPTDLTDTQYF
-,many,TRBJ1-2,TRBV2,TGTGCCAGCAGTGAAGGGCCCGGGTTTGGCTACACCTTC,CASSEGPGFGYTF
TRBD1,many,TRBJ1-5,TRBV28,TGTGCCAGCAGCTCCACAGGGGGCGGTGGCAATCAGCCCCAGCATTTT,CASSSTGGGGNQPQHF